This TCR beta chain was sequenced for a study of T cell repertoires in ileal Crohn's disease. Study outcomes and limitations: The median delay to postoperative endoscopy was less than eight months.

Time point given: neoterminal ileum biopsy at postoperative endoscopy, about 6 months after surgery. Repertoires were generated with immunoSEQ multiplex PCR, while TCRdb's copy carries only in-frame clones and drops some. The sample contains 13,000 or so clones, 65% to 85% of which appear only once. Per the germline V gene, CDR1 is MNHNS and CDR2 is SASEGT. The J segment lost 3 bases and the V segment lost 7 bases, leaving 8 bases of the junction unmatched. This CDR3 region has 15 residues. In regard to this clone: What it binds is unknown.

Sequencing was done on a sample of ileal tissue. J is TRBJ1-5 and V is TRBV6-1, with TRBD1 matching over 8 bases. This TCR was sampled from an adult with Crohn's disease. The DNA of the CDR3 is TGTGCCAGCACACTCAGGGGGCGCGACAATCAGCCCCAGCATTTT. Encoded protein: CASTLRGRDNQPQHF.